The 12 T cell receptor beta chains listed next were all sequenced from one sample in a study of cytomegalovirus exposure and HLA in healthy donors (dated by TCRdb to 2017 to 2019). Receptors were amplified or captured by the immunoSEQ multiplex PCR assay. For the multiplex PCR, a mixture combining 60 forward primers for TCR Vbeta segments and 13 reverse primers for TCR Jbeta segments was used. Drawn from immuneACCESS, this table holds only the in-frame rearrangements with V and J called that TCRdb kept. Clones are partly lost; checked studies trace under half to an unresolved V gene and leave the rest unexplained. The sample table contains some 120,000 clones; only one count was recorded for approximately 89% of them. The ten largest clones take up 6% to 8% of the sample. The sample comprised PBMCs. Receptors were obtained from a woman in her 30s in good health and CMV-seropositive.

V is TRBV5-1 and J is TRBJ2-2; 8 bases line up with TRBD2. This CDR3 is built from 15 residues. Germline CDR1 reads SGHRS; CDR2 reads YFSETQ. Trimming at V came to 3 bases and at J to 0 bases, leaving 1 base not matched to a gene. This CDR3 reads CASSSGGANTGELFF. Written as DNA, the CDR3 is TGCGCCAGCAGCTCCGGGGGGGCGAACACCGGGGAGCTGTTTTTT.

The chain couples TRBV18 to TRBJ2-5; 9 nucleotides align to TRBD2. The CDR3 length is 16 residues. Trimming removed 2 bases from V and 2 bases from J; junction bases left unmatched: 6. Per germline, CDR1 KGHSH and CDR2 LQKENI. The CDR3 protein is CASSPKASGVQETQYF. CDR3 bases: TGTGCCAGCTCACCAAAGGCTAGCGGGGTTCAAGAGACCCAGTACTTC.

A single count supports this clone. The V gene is TRBV19, the J gene TRBJ2-7, with D perhaps matching TRBD1 (6 bases). CDR3 size: 16 residues. With 4 bases removed from V and 1 base from J, the gap between germline ends came to 17 bases. Per germline, CDR1 LNHDA and CDR2 SQIVND (reference sequence). This CDR3 reads CASSNRAGAGSYEQYF. The DNA for the CDR3 is TGTGCCAGTAGTAATCGGGCAGGGGCTGGTTCCTACGAGCAGTACTTC.

The chain employs TRBV28 and TRBJ2-5, with 8 bases identical to TRBD2. V trimming: 2 bases; J trimming: 4 bases; junction bases outside the gene matches: 3. Germline assignment: CDR1 MDHEN and CDR2 SYDVKM. This CDR3 region has 14 residues. In DNA, the CDR3 is TGTGCCAGCAGTTTAACTAGCGGAGCAGAGACCCAGTACTTC. Translated: CASSLTSGAETQYF.

V gene TRBV2 combines with J gene TRBJ1-4; the D gene is possibly TRBD1 (6 bases). Trimming removed 4 bases from V and 11 bases from J, with 11 bases in between. The CDR3 covers 12 residues. Germline assignment: CDR1 SNHLY and CDR2 FYNNEI. CDR3 amino acids: CASSGTEQKLFF. As DNA, the CDR3 is TGTGCCAGCAGTGGGACAGAACAGAAACTGTTTTTT.

This chain uses TRBV5-1 with TRBJ1-4, with D possibly matching TRBD1 (6 bases). CDR3 length: 14 amino acids. Germline V lookup: CDR1 SGHRS, CDR2 YFSETQ. Trimming stripped 0 bases from V and 7 bases from J, with 10 bases between. DNA for the CDR3: TGCGCCAGCAGCTTGGACAGGGAAGGTGAAAAACTGTTTTTT. Translation: CASSLDREGEKLFF.

Turning to this clone: One end of the junction is discordant with germline, which a read error may explain. This chain connects TRBV5-4 to TRBJ2-1; D is undetermined. Germline V gives CDR1 SGHNT, CDR2 YYREEE (reference sequence). The CDR3 spans 14 residues. Here the CDR3 DNA reads TGTGCCAGCAGCTTGGGCGGTACAAACAATAAGCAGTTCTTC. It codes for CASSLGGTNNKQFF.

This clone was counted a single time. The gene calls are TRBV5-1 and TRBJ2-5; TRBD1 matches 11 bases. After removal of 3 bases from V and 4 bases from J, the junction contained 5 bases not matched to a gene. CDR3 size: 15 residues. Germline loops: CDR1 SGHRS, CDR2 YFSETQ. CDR3 sequence: CASSSGTGGGETQYF. The CDR3 DNA follows: TGCGCCAGCAGCTCGGGGACAGGGGGAGGAGAGACCCAGTACTTC.

This sequence joins TRBV6-5 and TRBJ2-1; the D gene is possibly TRBD1 (8 bases). Germline CDR1 reads MNHEY; CDR2 reads SVGAGI. CDR3 size: 14 residues. V lost 6 bases and J 8 bases, leaving 17 bases between the germline ends. The CDR3 nucleotides are TGTGCCAGCAGGAACTACAGGGGGGGAGATGAGCAGTTCTTC. Translation: CASRNYRGGDEQFF.

This clone came up a few times. V is TRBV20-1 and J is TRBJ2-7; TRBD2 might be the D (6 bases). V lost 5 bases, J lost 3 bases, and 8 bases lay in between. Germline assignment: CDR1 DFQATT and CDR2 SNEGSKA (reference sequence). This CDR3 has 11 amino acids. CDR3 sequence reads: CSAGGGYEQYF. The CDR3 DNA reads TGCAGTGCTGGGGGAGGCTACGAGCAGTACTTC.

This clone was picked up one time. The chain joins TRBV5-1 to TRBJ2-7; D is unresolved. Trimming took 4 bases from V and 3 from J, leaving 8 bases between them. This CDR3 comprises 12 residues. Germline values: CDR1 SGHRS, CDR2 YFSETQ. The CDR3 nucleotides read TGCGCCAGCAGCGAAAGCTTCTACGAGCAGTACTTC. This encodes CASSESFYEQYF.

This clone occurred once. A read error may account for a junction end that differs from germline. The genes are TRBV30 and TRBJ2-1; 12 nucleotides align to TRBD2. CDR1 and CDR2 (germline): GTSNPN, SVGIG (reference sequence). The CDR3 covers 13 residues. The CDR3 reads CAGRLAGVNEQFF. CDR3 DNA sequence: TGTGCCGGGAGACTAGCGGGAGTCAATGAGCAGTTCTTC.